These 16 T cell receptor beta chains came from one sample sequenced in a study of blood T cell repertoires in COVID-19. Some clones are missing from TCRdb's copy, which holds only in-frame ones; the method was immunoSEQ multiplex PCR. This sample has some 200,000 clones, with approximately 83% found just once. The sample taken for sequencing was peripheral blood. Receptors originate from a woman aged 25 to 39 with COVID-19, enrolled during active disease.

V is TRBV11-2 and J is TRBJ2-1; 8 bases map to TRBD2. V lost 4 bases to trimming and J lost 3 bases; unmatched junction nucleotides: 5. Germline V gene lookup returns CDR1 SGHAT and CDR2 FQNNGV. The CDR3 loop spans 15 amino acids. The CDR3 nucleotides read TGTGCCAGCAGCTCCGGACTAGCAGGCTACAATGAGCAGTTCTTC. Translation: CASSSGLAGYNEQFF.

This chain uses TRBV5-1 with TRBJ2-1; 8 positions agree with TRBD1. V was pared by 7 bases and J by 0 bases, with 3 bases of the junction left unmatched. Germline V gene data show CDR1 as SGHRS and CDR2 as YFSETQ. This CDR3 region has 14 residues. In DNA form, the CDR3 reads TGCGCCAGCGGGACAGGTAGCTCCTACAATGAGCAGTTCTTC. Translated, it gives CASGTGSSYNEQFF.

The chain uses TRBV7-3 and TRBJ2-2; 7 bases map to TRBD1. V trimming: 11 bases; J trimming: 6 bases; junction bases outside the gene matches: 24. From germline, CDR1 is SGHTA and CDR2 FQGTGA. The CDR3 spans 18 residues. The CDR3 DNA reads as TGTGCCGCCACACGCCCGGTTATAACAGGGGTAACGGCCGGGGAGCTGTTTTTT. Amino acid sequence: CAATRPVITGVTAGELFF.

This clone turned up a few times. The chain has TRBV7-9 and TRBJ2-3; the match to TRBD2 covers 9 bases. CDR3 size: 17 residues. Germline-derived CDR1 and CDR2 are SEHNR and FQNEAQ (reference sequence). V gave up 4 bases and J gave up 5 bases; unmatched junction bases: 13. CDR3 nucleotide sequence: TGTGCCAGCAGCTCCCCGTCGGGCGGGAGGGTCGGAGATACGCAGTATTTT. Its protein is CASSSPSGGRVGDTQYF. Looking up the rest from reference TRBV7-9 and TRBJ2-3 gives the full variable domain: DTGVSQNPRHKITKRGQNVTFRCDPISEHNRLYWYRQTLGQGPEFLTYFQNEAQLEKSRLLSDRFSAERPKGSFSTLEIQRTEQGDSAMYLCASSSPSGGRVGDTQYFGPGTRLTVL.

This clone turned up a few times. The chain links TRBV18 to TRBJ2-3; TRBD2 aligns across 9 bases. Germline-derived CDR1 and CDR2 are KGHSH and LQKENI. J lost 3 bases, V lost 6 bases, and 7 bases had no gene match. The CDR3 totals 15 residues. The CDR3 DNA reads TGTGCCAGCTCCCTTACGGCGGGGGGGACAGATACGCAGTATTTT. Translation: CASSLTAGGTDTQYF.

V gene TRBV9 combines with J gene TRBJ2-3; 10 nucleotides agree with TRBD2. The germline V gene has CDR1 SGDLS and CDR2 YYNGEE. V shed 0 bases, J shed 0 bases, and the junction held 4 bases outside the gene matches. The CDR3 is 17 residues long. Written as DNA, the CDR3 is TGTGCCAGCAGCGTAGTGCCAGCGGGGGGGAGCACAGATACGCAGTATTTT. This translates into CASSVVPAGGSTDTQYF.

This clone was seen only a few times. The rearrangement joins TRBV19 to TRBJ1-4; D not certain. Germline V gene sequence: CDR1 LNHDA, CDR2 SQIVND (reference sequence). V was trimmed by 6 bases and J by 8 bases, leaving 16 bases between them. The CDR3 runs 14 residues. Here the CDR3 reads CASRGRAVKEKLFF. CDR3 DNA sequence: TGTGCCAGTAGGGGCCGCGCTGTTAAAGAAAAACTGTTTTTT.

The CDR3 region has the DNA TGTGCCAGCAGCTTAAGCGGTTCGCGTGAGGCGCTAAAGGGTGGCTACACCTTC. It yields the protein CASSLSGSREALKGGYTF. The rearrangement uses TRBV7-6 and TRBJ1-2; no definite D call. The CDR3 loop spans 18 amino acids. Trimming took 2 bases from V and 7 from J, leaving 26 bases between them. Germline CDR1 and CDR2: SGHVS and FNYEAQ.

The chain recombines TRBV12-3 or TRBV12-4 with TRBJ2-2, with TRBD1 matching 7 bases. This CDR3 has 13 amino acids. Unmatched junction bases numbered 6, after V lost 7 bases and J lost 7 bases. The CDR3 DNA reads as TGTGCCAGCACCGACGGACAGGTCGGGGAGCTGTTTTTT. Encoded protein: CASTDGQVGELFF.

This rearrangement joins TRBV7-3 to TRBJ2-1; TRBD2 matches at 8 bases. Trimming took 5 bases from V and 10 from J; bases not matched to a gene: 16. CDR3 length equals 16 residues. CDR1 and CDR2 (germline): SGHTA, FQGTGA. CDR3: CASSPPGTSRVREQFF. CDR3 bases: TGTGCCAGCAGCCCACCCGGGACTAGTCGAGTCAGGGAGCAGTTCTTC.

V and J are TRBV5-5 and TRBJ2-7, with unresolved D. V lost 4 bases to trimming and J lost 3 bases, with 14 bases between them. CDR3 length: 14 residues. The germline V gene encodes CDR1 SGHKS and CDR2 YYEKEE (reference sequence). The CDR3 region is CASSPRFTLYEQYF. The CDR3 DNA reads as TGTGCCAGCAGCCCCAGGTTCACCCTCTACGAGCAGTACTTC.

This clone appeared a single time. The chain uses TRBV30 and TRBJ2-2; TRBD2 matches 11 bases. V trimming: 3 bases; J trimming: 2 bases; junction bases outside the gene matches: 11. The V gene's germline CDR1 is GTSNPN and CDR2 SVGIG (reference sequence). The CDR3 is 18 residues long. CDR3 coding DNA: TGTGCCTGGAGATCCACGCCGGGACTAGCGGCCAACACCGGGGAGCTGTTTTTT. Translating gives CAWRSTPGLAANTGELFF.

The count of this clone is one. The chain joins TRBV6-6 to TRBJ2-2, with 7 nucleotides matching TRBD1. From germline, CDR1 is MNHNY and CDR2 SVGAGI (reference sequence). Unmatched junction bases numbered 7, after V lost 0 bases and J lost 6 bases. This CDR3 is built from 16 residues. Written as DNA, the CDR3 is TGTGCCAGCAGTTACTCGAGAGGGGGCGGATCCGGGGAGCTGTTTTTT. This codes for CASSYSRGGGSGELFF.

The chain employs TRBV5-1 and TRBJ1-1, with D unclear. This CDR3 has 13 residues. Trimming cost V 6 bases and J 1 base, with 10 bases left between them. Germline lookup yields CDR1 SGHRS and CDR2 YFSETQ. The CDR3 loop is CASTDHENTEAFF. The DNA of the CDR3 is TGCGCCAGCACAGATCACGAGAACACTGAAGCTTTCTTT.

CDR3 residues: CASSYKADGELFF. The CDR3 DNA reads as TGTGCCAGCAGTTACAAGGCGGACGGGGAGCTGTTTTTT. The chain joins TRBV6-5 to TRBJ2-2, with D unresolved. CDR1 and CDR2 (germline): MNHEY, SVGAGI. The V end was cut by 2 bases, the J end by 7 bases, with 8 bases between. The CDR3 is 13 amino acids.

The chain recombines TRBV7-9 with TRBJ1-1; the D gene is possibly TRBD1 (6 bases). The CDR3 sequence is 15 residues long. V was trimmed by 0 bases and J by 4 bases, leaving 12 bases between them. Germline V gene sequence: CDR1 SEHNR, CDR2 FQNEAQ (reference sequence). The CDR3 is CASSLAGRGGTEAFF. The DNA for the CDR3 is TGTGCCAGCAGCTTAGCTGGCAGGGGCGGCACTGAAGCTTTCTTT.